This is a list of T cell receptor beta chains from one sample in a study of cytomegalovirus exposure and HLA in healthy donors. Clones were sequenced by immunoSEQ multiplex PCR, and TCRdb holds only the in-frame ones, with some missing. The repertoire holds fewer than 250,000 clones, roughly 80% seen once, with approximately 6.5% in the top ten. Sequencing was done on a sample of PBMCs. Source of these receptors: a man aged 35 to 55 in good health and CMV-seropositive. The CDR3 runs from the conserved cysteine through the conserved F or W. A D gene is named only where the DNA matches it firmly. Not every row has a clone size; where given, it reads once, few, many or a size class.

V	J	D	size	CDR3	DNA
TRBV5-4	TRBJ1-2	TRBD1	-	CASSPWRDSNYGYTF	TGTGCCAGCAGCCCCTGGCGGGACAGTAACTATGGCTACACCTTC
TRBV7-6	TRBJ2-1	-	-	CASSLGAASSYNEQFF	TGTGCCAGCAGCTTAGGGGCAGCCAGCTCCTACAATGAGCAGTTCTTC
TRBV15	TRBJ1-2	TRBD1	-	CATSRAIQGPIYGYTF	TGTGCCACCAGCAGAGCAATACAGGGGCCGATCTATGGCTACACCTTC
TRBV30	TRBJ1-5	-	-	CAWIRCRGKASNQPQHF	TGTGCCTGGATAAGGTGCAGGGGAAAGGCTAGCAATCAGCCCCAGCATTTT
TRBV2	TRBJ2-5	-	-	CASSVQGRSGETQYF	TGTGCCAGCAGTGTACAGGGGCGAAGCGGGGAGACCCAGTACTTC
TRBV6-6	TRBJ1-5	-	-	CATLRQDSNQPQHF	TGTGCCACTCTGAGACAGGATAGCAATCAGCCCCAGCATTTT
TRBV5-6	TRBJ2-5	-	-	CASSLFSGETQYF	TGTGCCAGCAGCTTATTTAGCGGAGAGACCCAGTACTTC
TRBV6-5	TRBJ2-1	TRBD2	-	CASSPRTSQDEQFF	TGTGCCAGCAGCCCCCGGACTAGCCAGGATGAGCAGTTCTTC
TRBV6-6	TRBJ1-1	-	-	CASSYLLVLNTEAFF	TGTGCCAGCAGTTATTTGCTTGTCCTAAATACTGAAGCTTTCTTT
TRBV7-9	TRBJ2-7	TRBD1	few	CASSLTGTGADEQYF	TGTGCCAGCAGCTTGACCGGGACAGGGGCTGACGAGCAGTACTTC
TRBV5-1	TRBJ2-3	TRBD1	-	CASSPDPGTGSGDTQYF	TGCGCCAGCAGCCCTGACCCCGGGACAGGGTCGGGAGATACGCAGTATTTT
TRBV4-1	TRBJ2-1	-	-	CASGYRDNEQFF	TGCGCCTCCGGTTACAGGGACAATGAGCAGTTCTTC
TRBV2	TRBJ1-1	-	-	CASRETQGTGAFF	TGTGCCAGCAGGGAAACGCAGGGGACCGGAGCTTTCTTT
TRBV4-1	TRBJ2-3	TRBD2	-	CASSQAPGTSFTDTQYF	TGCGCCAGCAGCCAGGCTCCCGGGACTAGCTTTACAGATACGCAGTATTTT
TRBV30	TRBJ2-2	TRBD2	-	CAWSVGREGPGAGELFF	TGTGCCTGGAGTGTAGGACGGGAGGGCCCCGGGGCCGGGGAGCTGTTTTTT
TRBV6-6	TRBJ1-2	TRBD1	-	CASSALRGLYGYTF	TGTGCCAGCAGTGCCCTCAGGGGGCTATATGGCTACACCTTC
TRBV18	TRBJ2-1	-	-	CASSQNREHGNEQFF	TGTGCCAGCTCACAAAACAGGGAGCATGGGAATGAGCAGTTCTTC
TRBV5-1	TRBJ2-1	-	-	CASSPTQPTSYNEQFF	TGCGCCAGCAGCCCCACACAACCGACTTCCTACAATGAGCAGTTCTTC
TRBV19	TRBJ1-1	TRBD1	-	CASSSPGTGLEAFF	TGTGCCAGTAGTTCTCCCGGGACAGGGCTTGAAGCTTTCTTT
TRBV6-1	TRBJ2-4	-	-	CASSEGRQVYIQYF	TGTGCCAGCAGTGAAGGGCGGCAAGTCTACATTCAGTACTTC
TRBV4-1	TRBJ2-1	-	-	CASSQFSNNEQFF	TGCGCCAGCAGCCAGTTTAGTAACAATGAGCAGTTCTTC
TRBV21-1	TRBJ1-2	-	-	CASSDSREGNTF	TGTGCCAGCAGCGATTCCAGGGAGGGTAATACCTTC
TRBV6-5	TRBJ1-4	-	-	CASSPDREKLFF	TGTGCCAGCAGCCCCGACAGAGAAAAACTGTTTTTT
TRBV18	TRBJ1-2	-	-	CASSPPVAGSGYTF	TGTGCCAGCTCACCACCGGTCGCGGGGAGTGGCTACACCTTC
TRBV29-1	TRBJ2-2	-	-	CSVLLVTGELFF	TGCAGCGTCCTATTAGTGACCGGGGAGCTGTTTTTT